This T cell receptor (beta chain) came from a study of identical twins. Addition of a universal primer site occurred through template switching, and cDNA carried unique molecular identifiers. TCRdb re-called the 5' RACE reads through MiXCR, storing one row per CDR3 protein. The sample includes about 190,000 distinct CDR3 sequences, 15% to 20% of them seen just once. Note on this clonotype: Its specificity is unknown.

The study's findings and limits: Cross-sectional statistics underpinned the conclusions; the same donors were not followed. Among monozygotic twins, out-of-frame TCR alpha sharing exceeded what models predicted.

This sample was shared with a second study, whose subject was T cells expressing NK-cell markers. From that second work: Roughly six donors showed dominant NKG2C+ clonotypes comprising roughly 1.0-7.0% of their CD8+ T cells.

Source material: CD8+ T cells sorted from blood. The source is a young woman in good health.

Here the CDR3 reads CASTTWDSASPLHF. The DNA for the CDR3 is TGTGCCAGCACTACCTGGGACAGCGCTTCACCCCTCCACTTT. The rearrangement uses TRBV6-1 and TRBJ1-6; TRBD1 matches at 7 bases. V lost 7 bases to trimming and J lost 9 bases; unmatched junction nucleotides: 9. Germline V gene data show CDR1 as MNHNS and CDR2 as SASEGT. The CDR3 sequence is 14 residues long.